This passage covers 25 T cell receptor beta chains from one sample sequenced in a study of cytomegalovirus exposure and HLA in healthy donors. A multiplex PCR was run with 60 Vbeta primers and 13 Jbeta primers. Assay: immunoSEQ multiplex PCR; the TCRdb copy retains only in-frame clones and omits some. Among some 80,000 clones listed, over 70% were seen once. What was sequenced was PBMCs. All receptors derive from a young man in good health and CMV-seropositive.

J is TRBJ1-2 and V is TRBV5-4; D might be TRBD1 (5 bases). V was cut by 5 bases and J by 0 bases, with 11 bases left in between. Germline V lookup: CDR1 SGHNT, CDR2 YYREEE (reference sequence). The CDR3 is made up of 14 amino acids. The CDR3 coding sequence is TGTGCCAGCAGTTACCCAGGGACTAACTATGGCTACACCTTC. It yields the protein CASSYPGTNYGYTF.

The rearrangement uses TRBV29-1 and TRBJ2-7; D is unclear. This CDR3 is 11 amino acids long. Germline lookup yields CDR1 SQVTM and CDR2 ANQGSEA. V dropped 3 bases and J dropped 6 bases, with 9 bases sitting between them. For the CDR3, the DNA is TGCAGCGTTGATTGGGCAGGCGAGCAGTACTTC. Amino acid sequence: CSVDWAGEQYF.

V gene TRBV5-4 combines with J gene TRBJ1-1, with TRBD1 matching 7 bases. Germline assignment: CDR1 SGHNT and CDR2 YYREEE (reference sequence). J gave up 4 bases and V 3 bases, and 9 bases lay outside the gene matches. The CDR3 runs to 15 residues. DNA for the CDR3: TGTGCCAGCAGCTCAGTGAAACAGGGGAGCACTGAAGCTTTCTTT. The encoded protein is CASSSVKQGSTEAFF.

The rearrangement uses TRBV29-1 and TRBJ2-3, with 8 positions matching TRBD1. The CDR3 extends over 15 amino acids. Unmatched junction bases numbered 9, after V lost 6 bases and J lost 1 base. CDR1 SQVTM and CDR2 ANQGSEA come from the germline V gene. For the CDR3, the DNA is TGCAGCGTCCAACGGACAGGGATGCGCACAGATACGCAGTATTTT. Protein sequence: CSVQRTGMRTDTQYF.

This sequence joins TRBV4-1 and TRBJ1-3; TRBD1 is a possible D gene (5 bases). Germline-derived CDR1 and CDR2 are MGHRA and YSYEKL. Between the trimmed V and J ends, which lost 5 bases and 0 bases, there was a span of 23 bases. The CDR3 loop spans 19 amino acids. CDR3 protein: CASSSRKIWEGDSGNTIYF. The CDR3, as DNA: TGCGCCAGCAGCTCCCGGAAAATATGGGAAGGGGACTCTGGAAACACCATATATTTT.

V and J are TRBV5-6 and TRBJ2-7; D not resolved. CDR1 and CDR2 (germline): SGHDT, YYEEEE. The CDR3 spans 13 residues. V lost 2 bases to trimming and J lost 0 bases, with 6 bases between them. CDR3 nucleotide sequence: TGTGCCAGCAGCTTCCAAGCCTCCTACGAGCAGTACTTC. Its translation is CASSFQASYEQYF.

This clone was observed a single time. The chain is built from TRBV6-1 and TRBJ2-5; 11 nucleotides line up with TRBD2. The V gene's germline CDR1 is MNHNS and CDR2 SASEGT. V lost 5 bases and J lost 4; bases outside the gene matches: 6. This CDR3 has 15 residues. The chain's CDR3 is CASSTSGRSGETQYF. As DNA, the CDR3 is TGTGCCAGCAGTACTAGCGGGAGAAGTGGAGAGACCCAGTACTTC.

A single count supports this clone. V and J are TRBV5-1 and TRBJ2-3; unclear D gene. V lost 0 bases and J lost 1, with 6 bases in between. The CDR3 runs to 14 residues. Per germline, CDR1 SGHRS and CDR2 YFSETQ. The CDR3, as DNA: TGCGCCAGCAGCTTGGAAACGGGCACAGATACGCAGTATTTT. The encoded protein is CASSLETGTDTQYF.

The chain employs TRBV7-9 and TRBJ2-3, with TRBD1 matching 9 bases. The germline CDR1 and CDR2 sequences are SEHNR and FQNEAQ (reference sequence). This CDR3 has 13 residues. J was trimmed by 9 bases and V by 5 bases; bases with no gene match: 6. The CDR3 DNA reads TGTGCCAGCAGCCGCTACGACAGGGGGACGCAGTATTTT. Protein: CASSRYDRGTQYF.

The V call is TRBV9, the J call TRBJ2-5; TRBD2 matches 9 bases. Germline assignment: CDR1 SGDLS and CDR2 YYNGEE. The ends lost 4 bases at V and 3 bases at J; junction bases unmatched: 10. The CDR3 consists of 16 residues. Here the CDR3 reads CASSPRRASGEETQYF. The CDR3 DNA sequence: TGTGCCAGCAGCCCCCGGAGGGCTAGCGGGGAAGAGACCCAGTACTTC.

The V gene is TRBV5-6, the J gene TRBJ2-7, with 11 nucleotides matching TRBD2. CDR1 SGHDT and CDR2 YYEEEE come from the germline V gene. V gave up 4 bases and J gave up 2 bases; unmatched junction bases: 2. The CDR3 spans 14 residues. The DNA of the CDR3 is TGTGCCAGCAGCCCGACTAGCGGGGCCTACGAGCAGTACTTC. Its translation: CASSPTSGAYEQYF.

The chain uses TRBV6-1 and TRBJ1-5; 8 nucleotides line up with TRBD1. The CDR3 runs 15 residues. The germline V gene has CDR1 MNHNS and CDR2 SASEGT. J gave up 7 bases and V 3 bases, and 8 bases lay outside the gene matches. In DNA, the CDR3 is TGTGCCAGCAGTGAGCTGGGACAGGCGGGCCAGCCCCAGCATTTT. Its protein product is CASSELGQAGQPQHF.

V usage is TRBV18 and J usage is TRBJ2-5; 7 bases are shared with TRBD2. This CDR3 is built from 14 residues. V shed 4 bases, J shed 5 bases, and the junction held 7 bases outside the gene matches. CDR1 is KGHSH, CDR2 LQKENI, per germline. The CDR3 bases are TGTGCCAGCTCACGGGGACTACGCCTGGAGACCCAGTACTTC. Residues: CASSRGLRLETQYF.

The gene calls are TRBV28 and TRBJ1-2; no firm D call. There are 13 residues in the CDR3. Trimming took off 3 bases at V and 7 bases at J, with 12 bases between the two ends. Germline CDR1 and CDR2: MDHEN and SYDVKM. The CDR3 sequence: CASSFQLLGGYTF. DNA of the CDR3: TGTGCCAGCAGTTTTCAGCTGCTAGGTGGCTACACCTTC.

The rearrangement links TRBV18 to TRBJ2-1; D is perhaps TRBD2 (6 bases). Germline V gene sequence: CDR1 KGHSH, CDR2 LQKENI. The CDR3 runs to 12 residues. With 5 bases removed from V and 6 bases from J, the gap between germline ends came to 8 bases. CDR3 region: CASSIGGNEQFF. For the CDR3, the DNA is TGTGCCAGCTCAATCGGGGGCAATGAGCAGTTCTTC.

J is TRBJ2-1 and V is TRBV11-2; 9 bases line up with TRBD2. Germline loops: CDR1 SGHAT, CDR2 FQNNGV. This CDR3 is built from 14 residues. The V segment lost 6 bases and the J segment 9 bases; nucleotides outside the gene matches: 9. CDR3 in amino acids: CASREVAAGGEQFF. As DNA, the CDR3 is TGTGCCAGCAGGGAAGTAGCAGCGGGAGGTGAGCAGTTCTTC.

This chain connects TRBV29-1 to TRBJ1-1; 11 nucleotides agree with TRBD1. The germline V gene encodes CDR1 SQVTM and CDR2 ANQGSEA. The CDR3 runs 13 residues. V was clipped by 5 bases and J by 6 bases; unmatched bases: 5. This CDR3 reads CSVPGQGVSEAFF. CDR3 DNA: TGCAGCGTTCCGGGACAGGGGGTCTCTGAAGCTTTCTTT.

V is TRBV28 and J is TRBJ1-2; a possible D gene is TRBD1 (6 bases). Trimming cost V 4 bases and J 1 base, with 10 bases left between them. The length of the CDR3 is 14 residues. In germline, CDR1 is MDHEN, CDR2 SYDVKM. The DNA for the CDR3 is TGTGCCAGCAGTTACAGGGTGCTTAACTATGGCTACACCTTC. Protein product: CASSYRVLNYGYTF.

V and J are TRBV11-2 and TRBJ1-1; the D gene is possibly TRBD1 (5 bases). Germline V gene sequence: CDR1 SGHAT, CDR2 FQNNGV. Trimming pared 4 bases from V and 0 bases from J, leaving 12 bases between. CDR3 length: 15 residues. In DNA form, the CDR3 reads TGTGCCAGCAGCTCCACCGGGGGTTTGAACACTGAAGCTTTCTTT. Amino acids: CASSSTGGLNTEAFF.

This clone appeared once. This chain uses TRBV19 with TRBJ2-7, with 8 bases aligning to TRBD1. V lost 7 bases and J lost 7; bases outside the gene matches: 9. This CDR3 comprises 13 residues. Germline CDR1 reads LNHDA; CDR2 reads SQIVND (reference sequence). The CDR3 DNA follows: TGTGCCAGTAAACCCGGACAGGGCGGAGAGCAGTACTTC. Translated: CASKPGQGGEQYF. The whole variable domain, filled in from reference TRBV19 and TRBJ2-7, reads DGGITQSPKYLFRKEGQNVTLSCEQNLNHDAMYWYRQDPGQGLRLIYYSQIVNDFQKGDIAEGYSVSREKKESFPLTVTSAQKNPTAFYLCASKPGQGGEQYFGPGTRLTVT.

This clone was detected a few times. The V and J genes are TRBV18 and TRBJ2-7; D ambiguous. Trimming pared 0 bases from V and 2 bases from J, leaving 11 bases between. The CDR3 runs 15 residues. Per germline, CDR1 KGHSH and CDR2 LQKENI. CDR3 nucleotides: TGTGCCAGCTCACCACCTACGCGGCGGACCTACGAGCAGTACTTC. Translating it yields CASSPPTRRTYEQYF.

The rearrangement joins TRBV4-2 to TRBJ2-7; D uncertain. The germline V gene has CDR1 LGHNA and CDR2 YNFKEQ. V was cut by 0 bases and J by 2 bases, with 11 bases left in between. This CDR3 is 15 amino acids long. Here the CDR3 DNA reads TGTGCCAGCAGCCAAGAAGAGCCTTTCACCTACGAGCAGTACTTC. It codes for CASSQEEPFTYEQYF.

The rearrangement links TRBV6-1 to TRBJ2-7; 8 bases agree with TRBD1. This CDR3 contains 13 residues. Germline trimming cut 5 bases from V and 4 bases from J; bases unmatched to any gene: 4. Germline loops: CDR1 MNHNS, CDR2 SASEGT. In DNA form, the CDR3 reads TGTGCCAGCAGTTCGCAGGGGGCTTACGAGCAGTACTTC. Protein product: CASSSQGAYEQYF.

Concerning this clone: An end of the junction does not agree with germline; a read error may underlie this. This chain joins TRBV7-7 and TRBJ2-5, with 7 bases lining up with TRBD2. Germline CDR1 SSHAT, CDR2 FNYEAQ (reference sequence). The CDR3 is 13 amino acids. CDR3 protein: CASSLERGETQYF. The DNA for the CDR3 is TGTGCTAGCAGCTTAGAGCGGGGAGAGACCCAGTACTTC. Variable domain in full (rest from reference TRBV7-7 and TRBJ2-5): GAGVSQSPRYKVTKRGQDVTLRCDPISSHATLYWYQQALGQGPEFLTYFNYEAQPDKSGLPSDRFSAERPEGSISTLTIQRTEQRDSAMYRCASSLERGETQYFGPGTRLLVL.

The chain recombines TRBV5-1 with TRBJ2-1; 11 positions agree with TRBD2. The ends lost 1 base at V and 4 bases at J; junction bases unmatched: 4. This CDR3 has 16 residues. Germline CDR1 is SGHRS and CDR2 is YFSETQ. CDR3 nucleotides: TGCGCCAGCAGCTTGTCGCTAGCGGGGGGATACAATGAGCAGTTCTTC. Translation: CASSLSLAGGYNEQFF.